What follows describes a single T cell receptor beta chain. The data were produced by immunoSEQ multiplex PCR, yet TCRdb's version contains in-frame clones alone and is incomplete. The table records about 40,000 clones, 91% of them present only once. This sample is drawn from a study of T cell changes during pregnancy in multiple sclerosis. This CDR3 is built from 16 residues. Germline CDR1 and CDR2: LNHDA and SQIVND (reference sequence). V was clipped by 4 bases and J by 1 base; unmatched bases: 8. The V call is TRBV19, the J call TRBJ2-5, with 8 nucleotides matching TRBD1. The source material was CD4+ T cells from peripheral blood mononuclear cells, sampled in the third trimester of pregnancy. This TCR was sampled from a female donor in good health, enrolled as a control in a pregnancy study. The CDR3, as DNA: TGTGCCAGTAGTACCCGGACAGGGCTCCTCCAAGAGACCCAGTACTTC. Its protein is CASSTRTGLLQETQYF. The whole variable domain, remainder taken from reference TRBV19 and TRBJ2-5, is DGGITQSPKYLFRKEGQNVTLSCEQNLNHDAMYWYRQDPGQGLRLIYYSQIVNDFQKGDIAEGYSVSREKKESFPLTVTSAQKNPTAFYLCASSTRTGLLQETQYFGPGTRLLVL.